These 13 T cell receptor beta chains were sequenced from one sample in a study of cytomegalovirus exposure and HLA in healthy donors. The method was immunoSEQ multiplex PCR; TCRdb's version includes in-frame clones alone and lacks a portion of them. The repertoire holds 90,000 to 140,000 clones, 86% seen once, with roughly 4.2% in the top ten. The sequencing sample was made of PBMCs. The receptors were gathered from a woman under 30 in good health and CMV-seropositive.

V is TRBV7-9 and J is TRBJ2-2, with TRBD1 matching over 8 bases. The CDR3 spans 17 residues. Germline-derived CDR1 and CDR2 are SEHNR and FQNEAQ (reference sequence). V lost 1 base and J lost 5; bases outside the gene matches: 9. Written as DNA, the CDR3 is TGTGCCAGCAGCTTAGGTCCGCAGGGGGCTAGGACCGGGGAGCTGTTTTTT. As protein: CASSLGPQGARTGELFF.

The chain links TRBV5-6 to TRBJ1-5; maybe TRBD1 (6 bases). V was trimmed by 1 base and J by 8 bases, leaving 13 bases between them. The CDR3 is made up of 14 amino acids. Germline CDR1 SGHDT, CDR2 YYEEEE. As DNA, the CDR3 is TGTGCCAGCAGCTTGACAGGGTTTGATGAGCCCCAGCATTTT. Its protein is CASSLTGFDEPQHF. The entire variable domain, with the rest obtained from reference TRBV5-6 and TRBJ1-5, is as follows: DAGVTQSPTHLIKTRGQQVTLRCSPKSGHDTVSWYQQALGQGPQFIFQYYEEEERQRGNFPDRFSGHQFPNYSSELNVNALLLGDSALYLCASSLTGFDEPQHFGDGTRLSIL.

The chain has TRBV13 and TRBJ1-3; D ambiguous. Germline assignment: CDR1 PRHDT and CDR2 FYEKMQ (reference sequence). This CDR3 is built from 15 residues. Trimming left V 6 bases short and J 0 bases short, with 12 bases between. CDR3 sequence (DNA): TGTGCCAGCAGTGCTACAGTGACCTCTGGAAACACCATATATTTT. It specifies CASSATVTSGNTIYF.

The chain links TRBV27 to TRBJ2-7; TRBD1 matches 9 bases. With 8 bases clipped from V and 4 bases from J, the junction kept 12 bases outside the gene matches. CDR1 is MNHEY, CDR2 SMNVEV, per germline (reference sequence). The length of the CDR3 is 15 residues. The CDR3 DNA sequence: TGTGCCAGCTCCCCCCTCGGGACAGGGCCTTACGAGCAGTACTTC. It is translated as CASSPLGTGPYEQYF.

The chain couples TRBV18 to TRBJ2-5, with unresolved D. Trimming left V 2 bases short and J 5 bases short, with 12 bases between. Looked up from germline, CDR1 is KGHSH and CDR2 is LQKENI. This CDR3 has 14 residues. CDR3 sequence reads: CASSPLGPLETQYF. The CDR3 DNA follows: TGTGCCAGCTCACCATTGGGCCCCTTGGAGACCCAGTACTTC.

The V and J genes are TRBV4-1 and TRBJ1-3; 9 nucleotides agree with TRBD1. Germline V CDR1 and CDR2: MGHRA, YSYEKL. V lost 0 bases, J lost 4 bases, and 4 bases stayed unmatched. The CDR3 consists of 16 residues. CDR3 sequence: CASSQEDRGTGNTIYF. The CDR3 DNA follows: TGCGCCAGCAGCCAAGAGGACAGGGGTACGGGAAACACCATATATTTT.

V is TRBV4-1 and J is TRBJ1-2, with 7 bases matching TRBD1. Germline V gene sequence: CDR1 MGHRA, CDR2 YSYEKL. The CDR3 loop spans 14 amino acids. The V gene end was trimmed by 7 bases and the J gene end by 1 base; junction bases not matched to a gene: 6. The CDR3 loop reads CASKGTANNYGYTF. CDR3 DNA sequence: TGCGCCAGCAAAGGGACAGCTAATAACTATGGCTACACCTTC.

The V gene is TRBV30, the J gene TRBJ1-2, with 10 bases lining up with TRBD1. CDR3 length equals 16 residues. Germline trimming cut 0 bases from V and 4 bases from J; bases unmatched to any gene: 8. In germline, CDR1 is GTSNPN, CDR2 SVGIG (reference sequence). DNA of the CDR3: TGTGCCTGGAGTGTACAGGGGACAGGGGTTCCCTATGGCTACACCTTC. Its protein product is CAWSVQGTGVPYGYTF.

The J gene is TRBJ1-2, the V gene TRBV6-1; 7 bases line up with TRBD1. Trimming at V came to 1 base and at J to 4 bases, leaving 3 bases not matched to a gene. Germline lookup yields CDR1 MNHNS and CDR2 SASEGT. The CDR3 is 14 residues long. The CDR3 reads CASSEEQGTYGYTF. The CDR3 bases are TGTGCCAGCAGTGAAGAACAGGGGACCTATGGCTACACCTTC.

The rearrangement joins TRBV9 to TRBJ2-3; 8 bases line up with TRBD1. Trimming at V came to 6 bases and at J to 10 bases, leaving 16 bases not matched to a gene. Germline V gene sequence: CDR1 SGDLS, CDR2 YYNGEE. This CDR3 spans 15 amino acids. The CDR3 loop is CASTGTGLPQIPQYF. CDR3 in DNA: TGTGCCAGCACCGGGACAGGACTACCCCAGATACCGCAGTATTTT.

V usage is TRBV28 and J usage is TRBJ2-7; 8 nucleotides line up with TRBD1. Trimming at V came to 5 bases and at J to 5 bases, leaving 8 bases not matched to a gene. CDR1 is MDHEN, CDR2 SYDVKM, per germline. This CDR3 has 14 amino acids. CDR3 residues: CASSLTGGYNEQYF. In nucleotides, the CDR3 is TGTGCCAGCAGTCTAACAGGGGGATATAACGAGCAGTACTTC.

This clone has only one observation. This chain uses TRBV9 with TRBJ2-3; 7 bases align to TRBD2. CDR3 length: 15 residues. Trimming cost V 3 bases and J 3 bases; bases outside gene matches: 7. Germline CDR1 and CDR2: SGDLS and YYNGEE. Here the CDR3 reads CASSESGKETDTQYF. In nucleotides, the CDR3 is TGTGCCAGCAGCGAAAGCGGGAAGGAAACAGATACGCAGTATTTT.

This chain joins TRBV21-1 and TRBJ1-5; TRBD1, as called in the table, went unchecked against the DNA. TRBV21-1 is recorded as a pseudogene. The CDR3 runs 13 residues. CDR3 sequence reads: CASSPTGNQPQHF. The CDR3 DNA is TGTGCCAGCAGCCCGACAGGCAATCAGCCCCAGCATTTT.